The 17 T cell receptor beta chains in this list originate from one sample, sequenced in a study of shared clonotypes between healthy human individuals. Naive-designated CD8 cells lacked CD45RO, were positively enriched for CCR7, and omitted terminally differentiated effector memory CD45RA+ cells. The protocol was immunoSEQ multiplex PCR, while the TCRdb copy is restricted to in-frame clones and leaves out a portion. The sample holds some 740,000 clones, 80% to 95% seen once. Sequenced material: naive CD8+ T cells sorted from blood. These TCRs come from a young man in good health.

The chain couples TRBV11-1 to TRBJ2-7; D might be TRBD2 (6 bases). Germline CDR1 SGHAT, CDR2 FQDESV (reference sequence). There are 13 residues in the CDR3. Trimming took off 5 bases at V and 5 bases at J, with 13 bases between the two ends. CDR3 loop: CASSGGVGNEQYF. Here the CDR3 DNA reads TGTGCCAGCAGCGGCGGGGTTGGTAACGAGCAGTACTTC.

The rearrangement joins TRBV7-8 to TRBJ1-5; the D is unclear. There are 13 residues in the CDR3. Germline assignment: CDR1 SGHVS and CDR2 FQNEAQ. The V end lost 4 bases, the J end lost 7 bases, and 11 bases lay between the germline ends. The CDR3 region has the DNA TGTGCCAGCAGCTGGGAAAGGGAACAGCCCCAGCATTTT. Translation gives CASSWEREQPQHF. Complete variable domain (other parts from reference TRBV7-8 and TRBJ1-5): GAGVSQSPRYKVAKRGQDVALRCDPISGHVSLFWYQQALGQGPEFLTYFQNEAQLDKSGLPSDRFFAERPEGSVSTLKIQRTQQEDSAVYLCASSWEREQPQHFGDGTRLSIL.

J is TRBJ2-1 and V is TRBV28; a weak D match, TRBD2 (5 bases). This CDR3 comprises 15 residues. In germline, CDR1 is MDHEN, CDR2 SYDVKM. Trimming stripped 8 bases from V and 5 bases from J, with 19 bases between. This CDR3 is CASSNPDHGNNEQFF. CDR3 DNA: TGTGCCAGCTCGAATCCGGACCACGGGAACAATGAGCAGTTCTTC.

In the case of this clone: Other DNA sequences within the sample encode an identical CDR3. J is TRBJ2-7 and V is TRBV10-2; perhaps D is TRBD1 or TRBD2 (5 bases each). In germline, CDR1 is WSHSY, CDR2 SAAADI. This CDR3 spans 13 amino acids. V was clipped by 0 bases and J by 4 bases, with 7 bases between them. The CDR3, as DNA: TGCGCCAGCAGTGAGTCTGGGGGATACGAGCAGTACTTC. It codes for CASSESGGYEQYF.

The V gene is TRBV9, the J gene TRBJ2-1; no firm D call. CDR1 and CDR2 from the germline V gene are SGDLS and YYNGEE. Trimming took 4 bases from V and 5 from J, leaving 7 bases between them. The CDR3 loop spans 12 amino acids. DNA of the CDR3: TGTGCCAGCAGCACCTCGCACAATGAGCAGTTCTTC. It is translated as CASSTSHNEQFF.

V gene TRBV5-8 combines with J gene TRBJ2-5, with D possibly matching TRBD1 (6 bases). V was pared by 4 bases and J by 4 bases, with 14 bases between. Germline values: CDR1 SGHTS, CDR2 YDEGEE. The CDR3 is 14 residues long. The CDR3 nucleotides read TGTGCCAGCAGCCAGGGGAGCTTTGGAGAGACCCAGTACTTC. It yields the protein CASSQGSFGETQYF.

This sequence joins TRBV11-2 and TRBJ1-5; 7 positions agree with TRBD1. The CDR3 runs 17 residues. Trimming took 5 bases from V and 2 from J; bases not matched to a gene: 12. Germline V lookup: CDR1 SGHAT, CDR2 FQNNGV. DNA of the CDR3: TGTGCCAGCAGCCCCGCGGAAGGGGGCTGGGGCAATCAGCCCCAGCATTTT. Translating it yields CASSPAEGGWGNQPQHF.

This sequence joins TRBV23-1 and TRBJ2-2; D ambiguous. TRBV23-1 is known as an ORF, though its function is uncertain. This CDR3 has 15 amino acids. V lost 8 bases to trimming and J lost 6 bases, with 19 bases between them. The DNA of the CDR3 is TGCGCCAGCCATTACAGAGAAAGGGCCGCCGGGGAGCTGTTTTTT. As protein: CASHYRERAAGELFF.

The V gene is TRBV18, the J gene TRBJ2-1; TRBD2 matches 13 bases. V shed 3 bases and J 8 bases; nucleotides not matched to a gene: 4. The CDR3 contains 15 residues. Germline CDR1 KGHSH, CDR2 LQKENI. CDR3 nucleotide sequence: TGTGCCAGCTCACCCACTAGCGGGAGGGTCTATGAGCAGTTCTTC. Its protein product is CASSPTSGRVYEQFF.

The rearrangement links TRBV27 to TRBJ2-7; 8 nucleotides align to TRBD1. CDR1 MNHEY and CDR2 SMNVEV come from the germline V gene (reference sequence). Unmatched junction bases numbered 6, after V lost 2 bases and J lost 3 bases. The CDR3 loop spans 15 amino acids. CDR3 region: CASSLHSGQGYEQYF. CDR3 sequence (DNA): TGTGCCAGCAGTTTACATAGCGGACAGGGCTACGAGCAGTACTTC.

The V call is TRBV14, the J call TRBJ1-1; D not resolved. V was clipped by 0 bases and J by 8 bases, with 13 bases between them. Germline V gives CDR1 SGHDN, CDR2 FVKESK. The CDR3 is 14 amino acids. The CDR3 protein is CASSQDAWGREAFF. The CDR3 DNA follows: TGTGCCAGCAGCCAAGACGCCTGGGGTCGGGAAGCTTTCTTT.

The gene calls are TRBV6-6 and TRBJ2-7, with 14 positions matching TRBD2. V was pared by 5 bases and J by 5 bases, with 5 bases of the junction left unmatched. The CDR3 has 15 residues. CDR1 is MNHNY and CDR2 is SVGAGI in the germline V gene (reference sequence). For the CDR3, the DNA is TGTGCCAGCAGTCAGGGACTAGCGGGAGTCAACGAGCAGTACTTC. Protein product: CASSQGLAGVNEQYF.

Note on this clone: At one boundary the junction diverges from the germline segment, which might be a read error. CDR3 nucleotides: TGCGCCAGCAGAGCCTCCCACGAGCAGTACTTC. This gives the protein CASRASHEQYF. The chain joins TRBV5-1 to TRBJ2-5; D uncertain. The DNA end lines up better with TRBJ2-7; the J call may be wrong. Looked up from germline, CDR1 is SGHRS and CDR2 is YFSETQ. The CDR3 contains 11 residues.

J is TRBJ2-1 and V is TRBV19, with TRBD2 matching 8 bases. CDR3 size: 17 residues. CDR1 and CDR2 (germline): LNHDA, SQIVND (reference sequence). The J segment lost 4 bases and the V segment lost 3 bases, leaving 11 bases of the junction unmatched. The CDR3 region is CASSIFPTAGVYNEQFF. The DNA of the CDR3 is TGTGCCAGTAGTATTTTCCCAACAGCGGGGGTGTACAATGAGCAGTTCTTC. The complete variable domain, with remaining parts taken from reference TRBV19 and TRBJ2-1, reads DGGITQSPKYLFRKEGQNVTLSCEQNLNHDAMYWYRQDPGQGLRLIYYSQIVNDFQKGDIAEGYSVSREKKESFPLTVTSAQKNPTAFYLCASSIFPTAGVYNEQFFGPGTRLTVL.

The sample holds one count of this clone. The rearrangement links TRBV5-1 to TRBJ2-5, with 7 bases fitting TRBD1. The V and J ends lost 4 bases and 1 base, in that order; junction bases with no gene match: 7. The CDR3 consists of 15 residues. Germline CDR1 is SGHRS and CDR2 is YFSETQ. The CDR3 region is CASSPVGQSQETQYF. The CDR3, as DNA: TGCGCCAGCAGCCCGGTGGGACAGTCCCAAGAGACCCAGTACTTC.

For this clone: The same CDR3 also results from other DNA sequences found in this sample. The genes are TRBV28 and TRBJ1-5; D gene unclear. V lost 2 bases and J 1 base, leaving 6 bases between the germline ends. This CDR3 has 14 residues. Germline V gene lookup returns CDR1 MDHEN and CDR2 SYDVKM. The CDR3 DNA reads TGTGCCAGCAGTTTACGAGGAAGCAATCAGCCCCAGCATTTT. It yields the protein CASSLRGSNQPQHF.

This chain connects TRBV2 to TRBJ2-1; D may be TRBD1 (6 bases). Germline assignment: CDR1 SNHLY and CDR2 FYNNEI. The ends were cut back, 6 bases at V and 5 bases at J, with 14 bases in the middle. This CDR3 has 14 amino acids. CDR3: CASRDSTGDNEQFF. CDR3 nucleotides: TGTGCCAGCAGGGACAGTACAGGTGACAATGAGCAGTTCTTC.